The 3 T cell receptor beta chains below come from one sample, sequenced in a study of cytomegalovirus exposure and HLA in healthy donors. PCR employed 60 Vbeta and 13 Jbeta primers. Clones were read by immunoSEQ multiplex PCR, and TCRdb kept only the in-frame ones, dropping some. The table lists 150,000 to 190,000 clones, 82% of them singletons. Sequencing was carried out using PBMCs. These receptors originate from a woman aged 45-65 years in good health and CMV-seropositive.

The rearrangement joins TRBV6-6 to TRBJ2-7, with D tentatively TRBD2 (5 bases). V lost 5 bases to trimming and J lost 1 base, with 9 bases between them. The CDR3 is made up of 13 amino acids. Looked up from germline, CDR1 is MNHNY and CDR2 is SVGAGI (reference sequence). CDR3 loop: CASSPGNSYEQYF. Here the CDR3 DNA reads TGTGCCAGCAGTCCGGGAAATTCCTACGAGCAGTACTTC.

This chain links TRBV7-9 with TRBJ1-4; TRBD1 aligns across 10 bases. The V and J ends lost 5 bases and 8 bases, in that order; junction bases with no gene match: 5. The germline gives CDR1 SEHNR, CDR2 FQNEAQ (reference sequence). There are 14 residues in the CDR3. As DNA, the CDR3 is TGTGCCAGCAGCCCGGGGACAGGGGTAGAAAAACTGTTTTTT. This encodes CASSPGTGVEKLFF.

V is TRBV6-4 and J is TRBJ1-5; D is uncertain. CDR3 length equals 17 residues. Germline CDR1 MRHNA, CDR2 SNTAGT. V gave up 8 bases and J gave up 5 bases, with 25 bases separating them. In DNA, the CDR3 is TGTGCCAGCCCAGAACAAGGTCGACAAACGGCCTATCAGCCCCAGCATTTT. Amino acid sequence: CASPEQGRQTAYQPQHF.